This T cell receptor (beta chain) was captured by sequencing in a study of T-cell memory formation after mild COVID-19. A single record per CDR3 protein comes from TCRdb applying MiXCR to the 5' RACE reads. The sample lists 160,000 or so distinct CDR3 sequences; about 28% were seen once. This clonotype was counted between two and nine times. Its target is not known. The germline V gene has CDR1 LGHDT and CDR2 YNNKEL (reference sequence). V shed 3 bases, J shed 6 bases, and the junction held 13 bases outside the gene matches. The CDR3 spans 18 residues. Broader study findings: Later expanders leaned CD4+, whereas clones that contracted between day 15 and 85 were balanced CD4/CD8. Some responding clones appeared in pre-infection memory, suggesting cross-reactive memory joined.

This sequence originates from an adult woman who had mild COVID-19 (a few samples of this study predate the infection). Cell type and time point are not known. The sequenced material came from PBMCs or a T cell subset sorted from them (not recorded which). The chain links TRBV3-1 to TRBJ2-3; 12 bases are a match to TRBD2. CDR3 protein: CASSHLQTSGSKVDTQYF. The CDR3, as DNA: TGTGCCAGCAGCCATCTCCAGACTAGCGGGAGTAAGGTGGATACGCAGTATTTT.